This T cell receptor (beta chain) stems from a study of cytomegalovirus exposure and HLA in healthy donors. General study points: When analyzed later, a missense DCLRE1C variant was found to be linked to TCR beta V- and J-gene trimming. The study had only CMV serostatus as immune exposure information.

As for this clone: Its target is not known.

Healthy bone marrow donors made up the donor group. 60 Vbeta and 13 Jbeta primers were used in PCR. The data were produced by immunoSEQ multiplex PCR, yet TCRdb's version contains in-frame clones alone and is incomplete. The table shows 150,000 to 200,000 clones, with roughly 82% occurring only once. From germline, CDR1 is MDHEN and CDR2 SYDVKM. Trimming at V came to 4 bases and at J to 2 bases, leaving 5 bases not matched to a gene. The length of the CDR3 is 17 residues. Sequenced input: PBMCs. The receptor's source is a man aged 45-65 years in good health and CMV-seropositive. This chain connects TRBV28 to TRBJ2-5, with 15 positions matching TRBD2. The CDR3 region is CASSSIGLAGGQETQYF. The CDR3 DNA is TGTGCCAGCAGTTCAATTGGACTAGCGGGGGGGCAAGAGACCCAGTACTTC.